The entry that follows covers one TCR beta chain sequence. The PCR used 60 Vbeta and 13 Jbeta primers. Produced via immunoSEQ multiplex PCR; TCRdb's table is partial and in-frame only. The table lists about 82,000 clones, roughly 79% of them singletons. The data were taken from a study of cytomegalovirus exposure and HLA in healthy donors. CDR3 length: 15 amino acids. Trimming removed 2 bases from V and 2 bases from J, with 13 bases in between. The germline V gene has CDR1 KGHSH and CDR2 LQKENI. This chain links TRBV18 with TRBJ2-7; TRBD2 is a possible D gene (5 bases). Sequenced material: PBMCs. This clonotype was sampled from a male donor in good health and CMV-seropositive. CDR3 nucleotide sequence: TGTGCCAGCTCACCAGGGCGCGGGTTGACCTACGAGCAGTACTTC. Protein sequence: CASSPGRGLTYEQYF.